Sequencing of this TCR beta chain was carried out in a study of human T cells and chemical hapten exposure. TCRdb passed the RACE reads through MiXCR, listing each CDR3 protein once. The sample records 50,000 to 65,000 distinct CDR3 sequences, roughly 10% being singletons. This sample's time point: patch test 3, about 24 weeks after DPC sensitization. The sample's treatment: therapeutic diphenylcyclopropenone sensitization with weekly scalp DPC. This CDR3 is 14 amino acids long. The V end lost 2 bases, the J end lost 6 bases, and 13 bases lay between the germline ends. Germline V gene data show CDR1 as KGHSH and CDR2 as LQKENI. This clonotype was recorded at least ten times.

This chain connects TRBV18 to TRBJ1-1; perhaps TRBD1 as D (5 bases). The source was whole blood, collected in connection with sensitization to the hapten diphenylcyclopropenone (DPC). The source is a woman aged 40 to 50 with alopecia areata. Some clones in this sample may be carry-over from other donors' samples. For the CDR3, the DNA is TGTGCCAGCTCACCAACCGGGGGAGAGGCTGAAGCTTTCTTT. As protein: CASSPTGGEAEAFF.